The sample holds many counts of the clone carrying this TCR beta chain. What it binds is not known. Ahead of thyroid surgery, no patient had received treatment of any kind. The sample belongs to a study of metastatic and nonmetastatic thyroid tumors. Findings and caveats of the study: Significantly higher TCR beta diversity was reportedly seen in malignant thyroid tumors than benign nodules, in blood and tumor.

Unmatched junction bases numbered 5, after V lost 3 bases and J lost 2 bases. Germline V CDR1 and CDR2: LGHDT, YNNKEL (reference sequence). The CDR3 is made up of 15 amino acids. TCRdb re-called clones via MiXCR from the PCR reads. The data contain about 23,000 clones, roughly 19% of them singletons. Specimen: blood. The chain links TRBV3-1 to TRBJ2-7; 9 bases are shared with TRBD1. The origin of this receptor is a male donor with papillary thyroid cancer or a benign thyroid nodule (not recorded which). Some clones in this sample may be carry-over from other donors' samples. For the CDR3, the DNA is TGTGCCAGCAGCCAGCCGGACAGGGGAGCCTACGAGCAGTACTTC. Translation gives CASSQPDRGAYEQYF.